One and the same sample provided the 17 T cell receptor beta chains below, sequenced in a study of blood T cell repertoires in COVID-19. TCRdb's copy holds only in-frame clones and misses some; the assay was immunoSEQ multiplex PCR. Among fewer than 200,000 clones listed, roughly 88% were seen once. Sequenced material: peripheral blood. Every receptor here comes from a young man with COVID-19, enrolled during active disease.

V and J are TRBV9 and TRBJ1-3; 8 bases align to TRBD1. Germline lookup yields CDR1 SGDLS and CDR2 YYNGEE. CDR3 length equals 15 residues. The V segment lost 1 base and the J segment 3 bases; nucleotides outside the gene matches: 3. The CDR3 spells CASSVPGTGGNTIYF. The DNA for the CDR3 is TGTGCCAGCAGCGTACCGGGGACAGGTGGAAACACCATATATTTT.

The chain links TRBV30 to TRBJ1-4; possibly TRBD1 for D (6 bases). V lost 0 bases and J lost 8, with 13 bases in between. The germline CDR1 and CDR2 sequences are GTSNPN and SVGIG (reference sequence). This CDR3 comprises 14 residues. The CDR3: CAWSVQGGGEKLFF. CDR3 coding DNA: TGTGCCTGGAGTGTACAAGGGGGTGGAGAAAAACTGTTTTTT.

V is TRBV7-9 and J is TRBJ2-7; possibly TRBD2 for D (5 bases). Germline V gene data show CDR1 as SEHNR and CDR2 as FQNEAQ (reference sequence). The length of the CDR3 is 14 residues. V lost 5 bases and J 5 bases, leaving 16 bases between the germline ends. CDR3 sequence: CASSPLASVHEQYF. The CDR3 DNA follows: TGTGCCAGCAGCCCCCTAGCATCGGTCCACGAGCAGTACTTC.

The rearrangement joins TRBV6-5 to TRBJ1-5, with D hard to call. Germline-derived CDR1 and CDR2 are MNHEY and SVGAGI. V was clipped by 0 bases and J by 2 bases, with 8 bases between them. The CDR3 sequence is 15 residues long. CDR3 DNA: TGTGCCAGCAGTTACTCGATAGGAGGCAATCAGCCCCAGCATTTT. Protein sequence: CASSYSIGGNQPQHF.

Here the CDR3 reads CASSLTSTRTGRYYEQYF. The CDR3 DNA is TGTGCCAGCAGTTTAACTTCCACCCGGACAGGAAGGTACTACGAGCAGTACTTC. This sequence joins TRBV28 and TRBJ2-7, with 7 bases matching TRBD1. Trimming cost V 2 bases and J 3 bases; bases outside gene matches: 16. The CDR3 sequence is 18 residues long. Germline lookup yields CDR1 MDHEN and CDR2 SYDVKM.

The chain has TRBV19 and TRBJ1-2; D gene unclear. The CDR3 totals 12 residues. Between the trimmed V and J ends, which lost 5 bases and 2 bases, there was a span of 6 bases. Germline values: CDR1 LNHDA, CDR2 SQIVND (reference sequence). DNA of the CDR3: TGTGCCAGTAGTGCACAGAACTATGGCTACACCTTC. Translation gives CASSAQNYGYTF.

The chain carries TRBV25-1 and TRBJ2-1, with no clear D. V lost 2 bases to trimming and J lost 9 bases, with 8 bases between them. The CDR3 consists of 12 residues. CDR1 is MGHDK, CDR2 SYGVNS, per germline. In nucleotides, the CDR3 is TGTGCCAGCAGTGAAGGGCAGGTTGAGCAGTTCTTC. Translation: CASSEGQVEQFF.

This sequence joins TRBV27 and TRBJ1-2; 12 bases align to TRBD1. The germline CDR1 and CDR2 sequences are MNHEY and SMNVEV (reference sequence). The CDR3 covers 15 residues. The junction had 6 bases not matched to a gene; V was cut back by 6 bases and J by 4 bases. The CDR3 loop reads CASRTGTGGAYGYTF. CDR3 nucleotides: TGTGCCAGCAGAACCGGGACAGGGGGCGCCTATGGCTACACCTTC.

The chain joins TRBV3-1 (or the pseudogene TRBV3-2) to TRBJ1-3; a weak D match, TRBD1 (5 bases). V was cut by 4 bases and J by 0 bases, with 13 bases left in between. CDR3 length: 16 amino acids. Germline assignment: CDR1 LGHDT and CDR2 YNNKEL (reference sequence). The CDR3 sequence is CASSPFGGNSGNTIYF. CDR3 sequence (DNA): TGTGCCAGCAGCCCCTTCGGGGGAAACTCTGGAAACACCATATATTTT.

The V call is TRBV28, the J call TRBJ1-5, with unresolved D. From germline, CDR1 is MDHEN and CDR2 SYDVKM. The CDR3 extends over 12 amino acids. Trimming took 5 bases from V and 7 from J, leaving 9 bases between them. The CDR3 is CASSPSGQPQHF. The DNA for the CDR3 is TGTGCCAGCAGTCCCTCGGGACAGCCCCAGCATTTT.

The CDR3 is CASSYTRTSYNEQFF. The DNA of the CDR3 is TGTGCCAGCAGTTACACCCGGACTAGCTACAATGAGCAGTTCTTC. The rearrangement uses TRBV6-5 and TRBJ2-1; 7 positions match TRBD2. Unmatched junction bases numbered 4, after V lost 2 bases and J lost 3 bases. Germline CDR1 is MNHEY and CDR2 is SVGAGI. The CDR3 extends over 15 amino acids.

V and J are TRBV24-1 and TRBJ2-2; 9 bases fit TRBD1. From germline, CDR1 is KGHDR and CDR2 SFDVKD. The CDR3 spans 16 residues. V dropped 4 bases and J dropped 7; count of bases not matched to a gene: 9. CDR3 bases: TGTGCCACCAGTGAGCCGGGACAGGGAGAAAACGGGGAGCTGTTTTTT. This encodes CATSEPGQGENGELFF.

V usage is TRBV11-1 and J usage is TRBJ2-1, with 10 bases aligning to TRBD1. V trimming: 4 bases; J trimming: 7 bases; junction bases outside the gene matches: 7. The germline V gene encodes CDR1 SGHAT and CDR2 FQDESV (reference sequence). The CDR3 has 15 residues. The CDR3 sequence is CASSSGQGDDNEQFF. The CDR3 region has the DNA TGTGCCAGCAGCTCTGGACAGGGGGATGATAATGAGCAGTTCTTC. The full variable domain, rest sourced from reference TRBV11-1 and TRBJ2-1, is EAEVAQSPRYKITEKSQAVAFWCDPISGHATLYWYRQILGQGPELLVQFQDESVVDDSQLPKDRFSAERLKGVDSTLKIQPAELGDSAMYLCASSSGQGDDNEQFFGPGTRLTVL.

V usage is TRBV5-4 and J usage is TRBJ2-2; D uncertain. Germline-derived CDR1 and CDR2 are SGHNT and YYREEE (reference sequence). V was trimmed by 0 bases and J by 1 base, leaving 7 bases between them. This CDR3 comprises 15 residues. For the CDR3, the DNA is TGTGCCAGCAGCTTGGGATCGCGGAACACCGGGGAGCTGTTTTTT. As protein: CASSLGSRNTGELFF.

The rearrangement links TRBV28 to TRBJ1-5, with D possibly matching TRBD1 (5 bases). The CDR3 has 14 amino acids. Between the trimmed V and J ends, which lost 3 bases and 5 bases, there was a span of 11 bases. Looked up from germline, CDR1 is MDHEN and CDR2 is SYDVKM. The CDR3 sequence is CASSFPLRDQPQHF. The CDR3 coding sequence is TGTGCCAGCAGTTTCCCCCTCAGGGATCAGCCCCAGCATTTT.

DNA for the CDR3: TGTGCCAGCAGGCCTGGGACTAGCAGCAATGAGCAGTTCTTC. Its protein is CASRPGTSSNEQFF. The chain employs TRBV6-5 and TRBJ2-1; 9 bases fit TRBD2. V shed 6 bases and J 6 bases; nucleotides not matched to a gene: 6. Looked up from germline, CDR1 is MNHEY and CDR2 is SVGAGI. This CDR3 spans 14 amino acids.

On this clone itself: Other DNA sequences of this sample code for an identical CDR3. J is TRBJ1-5 and V is TRBV5-6; 7 bases match TRBD1. The CDR3 sequence is 14 residues long. Unmatched junction bases numbered 3, after V lost 0 bases and J lost 6 bases. Germline V lookup: CDR1 SGHDT, CDR2 YYEEEE. The CDR3 coding sequence is TGTGCCAGCAGCTTGGGACAGGGCGGTCAGCCCCAGCATTTT. Its protein is CASSLGQGGQPQHF. The whole variable domain, filled in from reference TRBV5-6 and TRBJ1-5, reads DAGVTQSPTHLIKTRGQQVTLRCSPKSGHDTVSWYQQALGQGPQFIFQYYEEEERQRGNFPDRFSGHQFPNYSSELNVNALLLGDSALYLCASSLGQGGQPQHFGDGTRLSIL.